This T cell receptor (beta chain) was found in a study of T cell responses to AZD1222 COVID-19 vaccine (dated by TCRdb to about 2021). About the study as a whole: AZD1222 recipients given second doses at about 4 weeks or at about 12 weeks were pooled, since spike-specific TCR depth and breadth were not found to differ between the two schedules. A total of 233 trial participants underwent TCR sequencing, of whom some 210 received two doses of AZD1222 and about 26 received two doses of the MenACWY control vaccine. Trial participants were enrolled by age into 18-55, 56-69 and 70-plus year subgroups, with roughly 150, 30 and 60 TCR-sequenced participants respectively.

This clone was seen a few times. Its binding antigen is unknown. No much larger clone is present one base from it, and per-base qualities are unavailable. Overall results and qualifications from the work: Spike-specific TCR breadth and depth rose significantly after two AZD1222 doses compared with day 0 and with MenACWY recipients. Participants were mostly white British, with more females than males. The authors suggested clonal diversity may have been underestimated. The 56-69-year group was small, and its depth increase did not reach significance, likely because of low power. No day 14 peak-response samples were available, so repertoires were characterized only after the peak T cell response. The whole spike protein was spanned by vaccine-associated CD4 TCRs, and dominant responses were seen in regions 160-218 and 743-854. Only a handful of AZD1222 recipients were SARS-CoV-2 seropositive at baseline, limiting conclusions about previously exposed vaccinees. Nearly half of unique spike-specific TCRs reportedly recognized epitopes outside regions mutated in the B.1.351 and B.1.1.7 variants.

From the germline V gene (reference sequence), CDR1 is GTSNPN and CDR2 is SVGIG. Taken from cysteine to phenylalanine, the CDR3 has 11 residues. Only the CDR3 portion is preserved as DNA: 33 bases, with reading frame beginning at the first base. At the junction V is shortened by 2 bases and J by 6 bases, with 8 bases in between. The CDR3 regions of human TCRbeta chains were analyzed by immunosequencing. Per the source publication's procedure: Repertoire TCRs were checked for matches against a reference library of SARS-CoV-2-specific TCRs that had been generated using the MIRA antigen-specificity platform. Breadth was defined as the fraction of unique TCRs that were SARS-CoV-2-associated, and depth was defined as the fraction of total T cells that were SARS-CoV-2-associated. Using the MIRA data, each spike-specific TCR was mapped to the spike region that the TCR reacts to and placed in a CD4 or CD8 class. Log10-transformed breadth and depth values were compared by one-way ANOVA with Sidak's multiple comparisons tests. TCRdb stores this immuneACCESS table with in-frame sequences only. Part of the clones is absent; in the studies checked, under half of the shortfall reflects unresolved V genes, and no reason is known for the rest. V and J calls and clone size are as listed in that table; D and trimming were resolved from the DNA. The sample table records about 110,000 clones; roughly 86% of these occur just once. Clones ranked in the top ten supply 3% to 3.5% of the sample.

This specimen's time point label, per the study, means: baseline before first vaccination. Vaccinee samples came from UK trials COV001 and COV002, including a single-blind randomized controlled phase 2/3 trial of AZD1222 (ChAdOx1 nCoV-19) in healthy adults. For TCRbeta chain sequencing, PBMC samples from trial participants were taken at day 0 and at day 28 after the second dose. Sample: peripheral blood, taken on day 0 of AZD1222 vaccination. The rearranged segments are TRBV30 and TRBJ2-7; TRBD1 is a possible D gene, resting on 5 matching bases. This clonotype was sampled from an adult in good health. The nucleotides are TGTGCCTGGAGTCCAGGGATCGAGCAGTACTTC. This translates into CAWSPGIEQYF.